This T cell receptor beta chain was profiled in a study of CD8+ T cells in alopecia areata (dated by TCRdb to the late 2010s). A note on the overall study: Treated patients were enrolled in an open-label pilot trial of oral tofacitinib at 5 to 10 mg twice daily for moderate-to-severe alopecia areata. Tofacitinib was given for 6 to 18 months, followed by 6 months of follow-up off drug to assess delayed response and recurrence. High-throughput TCRbeta sequencing was used to examine T cell clonal expansion in alopecia areata in both the C3H/HeJ mouse model and human patients. Scalp tissue and sorted CD4+ and CD8+ peripheral blood T cells from patchy and totalis/universalis alopecia areata patients and from healthy controls were covered by human TCRbeta sequencing. Patients on tofacitinib were biopsied at baseline and after 4 and 24 weeks of treatment, and several of the patients also had a later scalp biopsy. Scalp clonality was compared among normal scalp (n=4), patchy alopecia areata scalp (n=8), and alopecia totalis/universalis scalp (n=8). RNA was extracted with the PAXgene miRNA kit for fixed scalp, the miRNeasy kit for PBMCs, and the RNeasy kit for mouse skin. TCRbeta CDR3 regions were amplified by immunoSEQ multiplex PCR with 35 Vbeta forward and 13 Jbeta reverse primers. Study-level results and caveats: Compared with normal scalp, lesional scalp, particularly in alopecia totalis/universalis, had higher clonality and more expanded CD8+ clones, which suggests antigenic drive. Resident alphabeta T cells in normal human skin are also sequenced, complicating scalp TCR repertoire analysis, unlike mouse skin dominated by gammadelta T cells. Compared with mice, TCR sequences shared between patients were less clear, possibly partly because of HLA diversity across the patient population.

The time point label of this sample denotes: baseline before oral tofacitinib. Peripheral blood and lesional scalp punch biopsies were obtained from patients with alopecia areata. PBMCs were isolated by density centrifugation and stained for CD3, CD4 and CD8, after which CD4+ and CD8+ T cells were sorted on a FACSAria. Turning to this clone: Its antigen remains undetermined. Base qualities were left out, and no much larger clone turns up one base away.

Libraries were constructed by the immunoSEQ multiplex PCR assay. To provide template for TCR sequencing, every sample had RNA extracted and reverse transcribed into cDNA. SuperScript III was used to make first-strand cDNA, primed with a 2:1 mix of oligo-dT and random hexamers. A synthetic immune receptor repertoire was used to measure amplification bias, and any remaining bias was corrected computationally. Per the source publication's procedure: Raw reads were preprocessed for error removal, and CDR3 was defined according to IMGT conventions as running from the conserved cysteine to phenylalanine. Clonality was calculated as 1 minus Shannon entropy normalized by log2 of the number of productive unique TCRs. Whether scalp clones were CD4 or CD8 was inferred by matching scalp TCRbeta sequences against CD4 and CD8 repertoires sorted from blood. Here the immuneACCESS table is served through TCRdb, limited to in-frame sequences with V and J called. Missing clones are a known gap in these copies; in checked studies unresolved V genes cover under half, and the rest lacks a known reason. V and J calls plus clone size are reproduced from that table; the DNA served to infer D and trimming. This sample is represented by about 150,000 clones; roughly three fifths of them were singletons. The ten largest clonotypes hold under 7.5% of the sample.

CDR1 MNHEY and CDR2 SVGAGI were looked up in the germline V gene. From the cysteine up to the phenylalanine, the CDR3 has a length of 14 residues. Only the CDR3 portion is preserved as DNA: 42 bases, with reading frame beginning at the first base. The germline ends are 11 bases apart after V is trimmed by 0 bases and J by 6 bases. The input for sequencing was CD4+ T cells sorted from blood, taken at week 0. The source is a human donor with alopecia areata. The chain couples TRBV6-5 to TRBJ1-2, with a tentative D gene TRBD1 over 5 matching bases. The CDR3 sequence is CASSYSRQGHGYTF. The nucleotide sequence reads as follows: TGTGCCAGCAGTTACTCTCGGCAGGGACATGGCTACACCTTC.